A selection of T cell receptor beta chains follows, all from one sample in a study of patients and donors after allogeneic stem cell transplantation. TCRdb re-analysed the RT-PCR reads in MiXCR, keeping a single row per CDR3 protein. The sample carries about 40,000 distinct CDR3 sequences, under 35% recorded once. Material: blood, either unsorted or a sorted T cell fraction (not recorded which). The receptor source for this set is a human donor who was either an allogeneic HSCT recipient or a stem cell or donor lymphocyte infusion donor (not recorded which). It is not recorded whose cells these are; they may come from a transplant donor. Each CDR3 is given with its conserved first and last residue. The D gene is left open where the match is weak. Only part of the rows carry a size: once, few, many, or a class if the clone is expanded.

>TRBJ1-5|-|TRBV6-2/TRBV6-3|-
CASSPPDGQPQHF
TGTGCCAGCAGTCCGCCCGATGGGCAGCCCCAGCATTTT
>TRBJ2-7|-|TRBV21-1|-
CASIPGEQYF
TGTGCCAGCATCCCCGGCGAGCAGTACTTC
>TRBJ2-5|-|TRBV5-6|-
CASSLRMTQYF
TGTGCCAGCAGCTTGAGGATGACCCAGTACTTC
>TRBJ2-2|few|TRBV12-3/TRBV12-4|-
CASSFRMELFF
TGTGCCAGCAGTTTCAGGATGGAGCTGTTTTTT
>TRBJ1-5|few|TRBV19|-
CASSNGGLNQPQHF
TGTGCCAGTAGTAATGGAGGGCTCAATCAGCCCCAGCATTTT
>TRBJ2-1|-|TRBV10-3|TRBD2
CAIRGTSGLHEQFF
TGTGCCATCAGGGGGACTAGCGGTTTGCATGAGCAGTTCTTC
>TRBJ2-3|few|TRBV7-2|TRBD1
CASSSRQGVSTDTQYF
TGTGCCAGCAGCTCTCGACAGGGCGTAAGCACAGATACGCAGTATTTT
>TRBJ1-2|many|TRBV5-1|TRBD1
CASSLKGAGPGYTF
TGCGCCAGCAGCTTGAAGGGGGCGGGCCCTGGCTACACCTTC
>TRBJ1-1|-|TRBV28|-
CASRSRRTGTGTEAFF
TGTGCCAGCAGATCGAGGCGAACAGGGACTGGAACTGAAGCTTTCTTT
>TRBJ1-5|few|TRBV20-1|-
CSASQGNPNQPQHF
TGCAGTGCTAGTCAGGGGAATCCTAATCAGCCCCAGCATTTT
>TRBJ1-4|-|TRBV6-5|TRBD1
CASSYSGTGYEKLFF
TGTGCCAGCAGTTACTCCGGGACAGGGTATGAAAAACTGTTTTTT
>TRBJ2-3|few|TRBV15|-
CATSRAALTDTQYF
TGTGCCACCAGCAGAGCGGCCCTCACAGATACGCAGTATTTT
>TRBJ2-3|-|TRBV9|TRBD2
CASSVKGLAGVTDTDTQYF
TGTGCCAGCAGCGTAAAGGGACTAGCGGGGGTAACAGACACAGATACGCAGTATTTT
>TRBJ2-7|-|TRBV10-3|TRBD2
CAISESTSGTYEQYF
TGTGCCATCAGTGAGTCGACTAGCGGCACCTACGAGCAGTACTTC
>TRBJ2-7|few|TRBV6-6|TRBD2
CASRGTSGRAYEQYF
TGTGCCAGCAGGGGGACTAGCGGGAGGGCCTACGAGCAGTACTTC